The T cell receptor beta chain described here comes from a study of blood T cell repertoires in COVID-19. Looking at the study overall: PBMCs, B-cell-depleted T cells, or T cells were the source of the cDNA or gDNA that made up the material.

As handled by the study authors: Estimated nucleated cell counts came from reference gene primer amplification. Profiled with immunoSEQ multiplex PCR; TCRdb holds only in-frame clones, not every one. That table furnishes V, J and clone size, whereas the DNA furnished D and trimming. The table has 310,000 or so clones, over 75% seen once; the top ten hold 9.5%. The CDR3 consists of 16 residues. Germline V CDR1 and CDR2: SGHNT, YENEEA. V lost 5 bases, J lost 8 bases, and 12 bases stayed unmatched. The cohort comprised adults aged about 18 to 100 years residing in approximately 22 US areas. Participant-given clinical history determined each cohort assignment.

The chain is built from TRBV11-3 and TRBJ2-1; 10 nucleotides align to TRBD2. The TCR originated in a woman aged 40-49 years who had recovered from COVID-19. Sequenced material: PBMCs or T cells enriched from blood (not recorded which). The CDR3 region has the DNA TGTGCCAGCAGCCTCCGGGAAATAGCGGGAGGCGATGAGCAGTTCTTC. Translation gives CASSLREIAGGDEQFF.